Presented here are 21 T cell receptor beta chains from one specimen sequenced in a study of blood T cell repertoires in COVID-19. Method: immunoSEQ multiplex PCR; TCRdb's copy keeps in-frame clones and lacks some. The sample includes over 200,000 clones, 86% seen only once; the top ten take around a tenth. Source material: peripheral blood. These receptor sequences come from a man between 40 and 49 years old who had recovered from COVID-19.

This clone was detected once. This chain uses TRBV7-9 with TRBJ2-5, with TRBD2 matching 9 bases. The CDR3 has 14 amino acids. The germline gives CDR1 SEHNR, CDR2 FQNEAQ (reference sequence). After removal of 7 bases from V and 4 bases from J, the junction contained 7 bases not matched to a gene. The CDR3, as DNA: TGTGCCAGCATGCGGGGGGGCAATAGAGAGACCCAGTACTTC. Encoded protein: CASMRGGNRETQYF.

The chain has TRBV2 and TRBJ2-7; TRBD2 agrees at 8 bases. V shed 3 bases, J shed 3 bases, and the junction held 19 bases outside the gene matches. The germline V gene encodes CDR1 SNHLY and CDR2 FYNNEI. The length of the CDR3 is 19 residues. As DNA, the CDR3 is TGTGCCAGCAGTGAGATGAGCGGGAGAGCCGATCTGAACCTCTACGAGCAGTACTTC. The encoded protein is CASSEMSGRADLNLYEQYF.

The chain carries TRBV11-2 and TRBJ2-1, with D unclear. Between the trimmed V and J ends, which lost 1 base and 2 bases, there was a span of 9 bases. The V gene's germline CDR1 is SGHAT and CDR2 FQNNGV. CDR3 length: 15 residues. This CDR3 is CASSLVPRTYNEQFF. CDR3 nucleotide sequence: TGTGCCAGCAGCTTAGTTCCTAGAACCTACAATGAGCAGTTCTTC. The complete variable domain, with remaining parts taken from reference TRBV11-2 and TRBJ2-1, reads EAGVAQSPRYKIIEKRQSVAFWCNPISGHATLYWYQQILGQGPKLLIQFQNNGVVDDSQLPKDRFSAERLKGVDSTLKIQPAKLEDSAVYLCASSLVPRTYNEQFFGPGTRLTVL.

The V gene is TRBV6-5, the J gene TRBJ1-5, with a possible D match to TRBD1 (5 bases). CDR3 length: 14 residues. Germline CDR1 is MNHEY and CDR2 is SVGAGI. The germline V and J ends were trimmed by 2 bases and 7 bases, with 12 bases remaining between them. This CDR3 is CASSYGAGRQPQHF. Written as DNA, the CDR3 is TGTGCCAGCAGTTACGGGGCAGGGCGCCAGCCCCAGCATTTT.

The gene calls are TRBV28 and TRBJ2-7, with 12 bases identical to TRBD2. Germline-derived CDR1 and CDR2 are MDHEN and SYDVKM. The length of the CDR3 is 17 residues. The CDR3 here is CAAWGRGTSGRLDEQYF. CDR3 DNA sequence: TGTGCTGCGTGGGGGCGAGGTACTAGCGGGAGGTTAGACGAGCAGTACTTC.

The V gene is TRBV11-2, the J gene TRBJ2-5, with 16 bases identical to TRBD2. Germline CDR1 and CDR2: SGHAT and FQNNGV. There are 18 residues in the CDR3. J was trimmed by 1 base and V by 6 bases; bases with no gene match: 8. CDR3 nucleotides: TGTGCCAGCAGGACCGGGACTAGCGGGAGGGTTTCCCAAGAGACCCAGTACTTC. Translating it yields CASRTGTSGRVSQETQYF. Complete variable domain (other parts from reference TRBV11-2 and TRBJ2-5): EAGVAQSPRYKIIEKRQSVAFWCNPISGHATLYWYQQILGQGPKLLIQFQNNGVVDDSQLPKDRFSAERLKGVDSTLKIQPAKLEDSAVYLCASRTGTSGRVSQETQYFGPGTRLLVL.

This clone showed up just once. The CDR3 DNA follows: TGTGCCACCAGTGATCCTGGACAGGGAGGGGTGGGAAATACGCAGTATTTT. Translating it yields CATSDPGQGGVGNTQYF. The V call is TRBV24-1, the J call TRBJ2-3; a possible D gene is TRBD1 (8 bases). The germline gives CDR1 KGHDR, CDR2 SFDVKD. The CDR3 totals 17 residues. V shed 3 bases and J shed 7 bases, with 22 bases lying between them.

The chain has TRBV12-3 or TRBV12-4 and TRBJ2-1; D gene ambiguous. Trimming shortened V by 7 bases and J by 1 base, and 8 bases separated the two germline ends. This CDR3 spans 13 amino acids. The CDR3 DNA reads as TGTGCCAGCACTCCGACTTCCTACAATGAGCAGTTCTTC. Its translation is CASTPTSYNEQFF.

The gene calls are TRBV7-2 and TRBJ1-1; possibly TRBD1 for D (5 bases). V dropped 5 bases and J dropped 1 base, with 11 bases sitting between them. The CDR3 has 14 residues. Germline V gene lookup returns CDR1 SGHTA and CDR2 FQGNSA. The DNA of the CDR3 is TGTGCCAGCAGCAGCCAAACAGGGAACACTGAAGCTTTCTTT. Translation gives CASSSQTGNTEAFF.

DNA for the CDR3: TGTGCCAGCAGTCCCCTAAAGCGGGAGGGCGATGAGCAGTTCTTC. Its translation is CASSPLKREGDEQFF. The chain uses TRBV27 and TRBJ2-1, with 10 bases aligning to TRBD2. With 5 bases clipped from V and 8 bases from J, the junction kept 9 bases outside the gene matches. Per germline, CDR1 MNHEY and CDR2 SMNVEV (reference sequence). The CDR3 length is 15 residues.

The chain links TRBV5-1 to TRBJ2-1; D is ambiguous. Trimming left V 0 bases short and J 5 bases short, with 12 bases between. This CDR3 is 15 amino acids long. Per the germline V gene, CDR1 is SGHRS and CDR2 is YFSETQ. The chain's CDR3 is CASSLGAGWDNEQFF. CDR3 nucleotide sequence: TGCGCCAGCAGCTTGGGGGCAGGATGGGACAATGAGCAGTTCTTC.

The chain recombines TRBV5-1 with TRBJ1-2; 8 bases are shared with TRBD1. Germline V lookup: CDR1 SGHRS, CDR2 YFSETQ. The ends lost 2 bases at V and 5 bases at J; junction bases unmatched: 2. The length of the CDR3 is 13 residues. This chain's CDR3 is CASSFDRGYGYTF. The DNA of the CDR3 is TGCGCCAGCAGCTTTGACAGGGGATATGGCTACACCTTC.

The CDR3 nucleotides are TGTGCCAGCGGGGACAGGGCGGAAGGTCAGCCCCAGCATTTT. Protein product: CASGDRAEGQPQHF. The chain employs TRBV6-5 and TRBJ1-5; the match to TRBD1 covers 9 bases. Trimming took 8 bases from V and 6 from J; bases not matched to a gene: 8. The CDR3 covers 14 residues. Germline V gene data show CDR1 as MNHEY and CDR2 as SVGAGI.

In DNA, the CDR3 is TGTGCCAGCAGTCAAGCGGGAGGTGTTCAAGAGACCCAGTACTTC. As protein: CASSQAGGVQETQYF. The chain recombines TRBV7-2 with TRBJ2-5; TRBD2 agrees at 9 bases. Looked up from germline, CDR1 is SGHTA and CDR2 is FQGNSA. V was pared by 6 bases and J by 2 bases, with 7 bases of the junction left unmatched. This CDR3 contains 15 residues.

This chain links TRBV30 with TRBJ2-1; TRBD2 matches at 13 bases. This CDR3 is built from 17 residues. V trimming: 2 bases; J trimming: 6 bases; junction bases outside the gene matches: 10. Germline V CDR1 and CDR2: GTSNPN, SVGIG (reference sequence). The CDR3 sequence: CAWSQGLAGQPLNEQFF. For the CDR3, the DNA is TGTGCCTGGAGTCAGGGACTAGCGGGACAGCCACTCAATGAGCAGTTCTTC.

This rearrangement joins TRBV2 to TRBJ2-1, with TRBD2 identical over 9 bases. With V trimmed by 2 bases and J by 9 bases, 8 bases remained unmatched. The CDR3 covers 15 residues. CDR1 is SNHLY, CDR2 FYNNEI, per germline. The CDR3 sequence: CASSERRGGLGEQFF. The CDR3 DNA reads as TGTGCCAGCAGTGAACGGCGGGGGGGCCTTGGTGAGCAGTTCTTC.

This clone came up once. This rearrangement joins TRBV25-1 to TRBJ1-2; 9 positions match TRBD1. V trimming: 8 bases; J trimming: 2 bases; junction bases outside the gene matches: 6. Germline CDR1 reads MGHDK; CDR2 reads SYGVNS. CDR3 length equals 14 residues. The CDR3 here is CASRGQGKNYGYTF. As DNA, the CDR3 is TGTGCCAGCCGGGGACAGGGAAAAAACTATGGCTACACCTTC.

The gene calls are TRBV5-1 and TRBJ1-2; D is uncertain. The CDR3 runs to 14 residues. Trimming stripped 0 bases from V and 4 bases from J, with 10 bases between. Germline V gene sequence: CDR1 SGHRS, CDR2 YFSETQ. The CDR3 here is CASSLGTDLYGYTF. CDR3 sequence (DNA): TGCGCCAGCAGCTTGGGAACAGACCTCTATGGCTACACCTTC. Full variable domain (remainder filled in from reference TRBV5-1 and TRBJ1-2): KAGVTQTPRYLIKTRGQQVTLSCSPISGHRSVSWYQQTPGQGLQFLFEYFSETQRNKGNFPGRFSGRQFSNSRSEMNVSTLELGDSALYLCASSLGTDLYGYTFGSGTRLTVV.

The chain has TRBV14 and TRBJ2-3; D is unresolved. Germline CDR1 and CDR2: SGHDN and FVKESK. This CDR3 spans 14 amino acids. The ends were cut back, 1 base at V and 14 bases at J, with 19 bases in the middle. The CDR3 protein is CASSQGAHSSAPYF. CDR3 DNA sequence: TGTGCCAGCAGCCAAGGGGCCCATTCATCGGCACCGTATTTT.

This clone was counted once. The chain recombines TRBV29-1 with TRBJ2-5; a weak D match, TRBD2 (6 bases). Germline V lookup: CDR1 SQVTM, CDR2 ANQGSEA. Trimming left V 6 bases short and J 2 bases short, with 13 bases between. The CDR3 has 13 amino acids. In DNA, the CDR3 is TGCAGCGTCAAAGGGAGGTTACAAGAGACCCAGTACTTC. Encoded protein: CSVKGRLQETQYF.

The V and J genes are TRBV5-1 and TRBJ1-2; TRBD1 matches at 10 bases. CDR1 is SGHRS, CDR2 YFSETQ, per germline. CDR3 length equals 18 residues. V shed 4 bases, J shed 2 bases, and the junction held 14 bases outside the gene matches. The CDR3 DNA is TGCGCCAGCAGCGGGCGCCGGGACAGGGGAGTAGGAAACTATGGCTACACCTTC. This sequence encodes CASSGRRDRGVGNYGYTF.